This TCR beta chain was profiled in a study of T cell changes during pregnancy in multiple sclerosis. The CDR3 spans 13 residues. Germline V gene data show CDR1 as SSHAT and CDR2 as FNYEAQ (reference sequence). V dropped 5 bases and J dropped 3; count of bases not matched to a gene: 2. TCRdb's copy holds only in-frame clones and misses some; the assay was immunoSEQ multiplex PCR. The top ten hold 6.2% of the sample, which has 95,000 to 150,000 clones, roughly 92% seen once. This specimen consisted of peripheral blood, obtained before pregnancy. This sequence originates from a female donor with multiple sclerosis, enrolled in a pregnancy study. This chain links TRBV7-7 with TRBJ1-1, with 8 bases fitting TRBD1. The CDR3 DNA sequence: TGTGCCAGCAGCATGGACAGGGACACTGAAGCTTTCTTT. This translates into CASSMDRDTEAFF.